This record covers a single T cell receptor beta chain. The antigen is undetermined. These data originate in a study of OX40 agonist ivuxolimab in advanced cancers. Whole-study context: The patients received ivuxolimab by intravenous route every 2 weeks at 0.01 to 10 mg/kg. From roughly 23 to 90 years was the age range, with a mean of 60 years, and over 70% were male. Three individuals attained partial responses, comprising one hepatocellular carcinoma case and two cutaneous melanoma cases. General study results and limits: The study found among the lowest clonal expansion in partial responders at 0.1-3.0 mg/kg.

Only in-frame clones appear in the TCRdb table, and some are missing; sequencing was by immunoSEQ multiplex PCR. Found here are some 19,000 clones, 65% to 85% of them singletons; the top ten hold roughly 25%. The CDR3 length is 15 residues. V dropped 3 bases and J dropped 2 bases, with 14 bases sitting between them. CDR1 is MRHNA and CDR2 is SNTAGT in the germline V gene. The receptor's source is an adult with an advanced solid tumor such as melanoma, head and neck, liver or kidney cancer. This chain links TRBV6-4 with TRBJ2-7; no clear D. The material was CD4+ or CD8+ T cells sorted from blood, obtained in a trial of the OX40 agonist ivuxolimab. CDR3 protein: CASSEDAFPAYEQYF. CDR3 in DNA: TGTGCCAGCAGTGAAGATGCTTTTCCGGCCTACGAGCAGTACTTC.